These T cell receptor beta chains were read from a single sample in a study of technical replicates of blood from several donors. Using immunoSEQ multiplex PCR, the repertoire was profiled, and TCRdb retains in-frame clones only, with some absent. The sample yields about 70,000 clones, less than 99% seen once. The sequenced sample was T cells isolated from PBMCs. The receptor source for this set is a human donor in good health. The CDR3 runs from the conserved cysteine through the conserved F or W.

v_call | cdr3_aa
TRBV4-3 | CASSQDFATGYGYTF
TRBV6-5 | CASSNQGAVGYTF
TRBV7-8 | CASSAHPREVVVLNQETQYF
TRBV19 | CASSIGLAGVGYNEQFF
TRBV19 | CASSIMAGSGNEKLFF
TRBV4-2 | CASSQEEHRSSGANVLTF
TRBV4-2 | CASSQDEGRAKNIQYF
TRBV18 | CASSEPILAKNIQYF
TRBV6-5 | CASSPLGQSGNTIYF
TRBV19 | CASSGRQETQYF
TRBV7-9 | CASSLDLAGALYEQYF
TRBV4-1 | CASSQRGTRSYNEQFF
TRBV11-2 | CASSLALAGNEQYF
TRBV2 | CAAGQGYTGELFF
TRBV4-1 | CASSQVVTHEQYF
TRBV28 | CASSSAGTAQKLFF
TRBV4-1 | CASSPLAGGFSYEQYF
TRBV7-9 | CASSLEFSGNEQFF
TRBV7-9 | CASSLIGQGRNQPQHF
TRBV11-1 | CASSLASGNTEAFF
TRBV27 | CASSFSRGNTIYF
TRBV4-1 | CASSPRQGDELNTEAFF
TRBV4-2 | CASTRAAGGPGETQYF
TRBV6-5 | CATNRAGNTEAFF
TRBV9 | CASSDRETDTQYF
TRBV30 | CAWRNGGSEAFF
TRBV5-6 | CASSSGGFEGTEAFF
TRBV27 | CASRRSGTGIYEQYF
TRBV27 | CASNREAGLDTGELFF
TRBV28 | CASSWDREERVREQYF
TRBV28 | CASSFHISNQPQHF
TRBV19 | CASSIAQGALNTEAFF
TRBV4-1 | CASSQLSNTEAFF
TRBV5-1 | CASSWASGRDQETQYF
TRBV27 | CASSTDRENQPQHF
TRBV6-5 | CASQLTGATDTQYF
TRBV4-1 | CASSHPQGGAQETQYF
TRBV14 | CASSYRVYEQYF
TRBV6-6 | CASSYWQGEQPQHF
TRBV27 | CASGPGLAERFYEQYF
TRBV7-3 | CASALAGTGELFF
TRBV6-1 | CASSGYGGIEDQPQHF
TRBV28 | CASRQMTISYEQYF
TRBV6-5 | CASSYRRTSDYEQFF
TRBV27 | CASSFSRGNEQFF
TRBV19 | CASSLQLGANYGYTF
TRBV7-9 | CASSLTTSADEQYF
TRBV6-1 | CASSNRLVTQYF
TRBV29-1 | CSVLRGQGTGEQFF
TRBV9 | CASSVEGSSGVGGSYNEQFF
TRBV25-1 | CASSPRLAGDSQETQYF
TRBV25-1 | CASTKPGRETEAFF
TRBV5-1 | CASSLVGGQRDYGYTF